The T cell receptor beta chain described here comes from a study of siplizumab effects on memory and regulatory T cells. Findings and limits, study-wide: Naive T cells seemed more diverse than memory cells; they also seemed major alloresponse contributors. Sequences below about 10^-5 frequency were poorly captured. As a result, only a minor fraction of alloreactive clones mapped to unstimulated subsets. Fewer alloreactive sequences mapped to unstimulated CD4+ memory cells under siplizumab.

CDR3 length: 10 amino acids. Using immunoSEQ multiplex PCR, the repertoire was profiled, and TCRdb retains in-frame clones only, with some absent. In the table there are about 50,000 clones, 93% of which are singletons. A word on this clone: What it recognizes is unknown.

The specimen sequenced was CD8+ T cells sorted from blood. The clonotype comes from a human donor in good health. The chain combines TRBV21-1 with TRBJ2-3; no DNA check was done on the table's D call, TRBD2. TRBV21-1 is a listed pseudogene. CDR3 sequence (DNA): TGTGCCAGCTACACAGATACGCAGTATTTT. Translating it yields CASYTDTQYF.